The sequence of this T cell receptor (beta chain) was determined in a study of control samples from healthy donors and cancer patients. Trimming took off 0 bases at V and 0 bases at J, with 8 bases between the two ends. The CDR3 has 15 residues. Germline V gives CDR1 WSHSY, CDR2 SAAADI. Sequencing used immunoSEQ multiplex PCR; TCRdb keeps in-frame clones, though not all of them. The sample shows about 100,000 clones, roughly 80% of them seen only once. The sample was blood. The chain recombines TRBV10-2 with TRBJ1-1; D perhaps matches TRBD1 (5 bases). The source of this sequence is a man aged 30-40 years in good health. CDR3 protein: CASSESRGVNTEAFF. The DNA of the CDR3 is TGCGCCAGCAGTGAGTCTAGGGGCGTGAACACTGAAGCTTTCTTT.